The source of this TCR beta chain is a study of cytomegalovirus exposure and HLA in healthy donors. Broader study findings: There were three CMV-associated chains whose specificity for CMV antigens was confirmed in vitro.

The CDR3 consists of 14 residues. V was cut by 8 bases and J by 7 bases, with 15 bases left in between. Germline V CDR1 and CDR2: SNHLY, FYNNEI. Primers: 60 Vbeta forward and 13 Jbeta reverse. The data were produced by immunoSEQ multiplex PCR, yet TCRdb's version contains in-frame clones alone and is incomplete. Of about 200,000 clones listed, 70% to 90% are singletons. This cohort consisted of healthy bone marrow donors. Despite likely unrecorded immune exposures, the donors were nominally healthy at the time of sampling. Regarding this clone: Its antigen is undetermined.

This receptor was taken from a woman aged 30 to 39 in good health and CMV-seronegative. The sequencing sample was made of PBMCs. The chain has TRBV2 and TRBJ1-6; D is ambiguous. The CDR3 sequence is CASGTGRINSPLHF. The CDR3 DNA sequence: TGTGCCAGCGGAACTGGCAGGATCAATTCACCCCTCCACTTT.